The present T cell receptor beta chain was sequenced within a study of T cells in Graves' hyperthyroidism and ophthalmopathy. Study-level points and caveats: Blood also held most thyroid clonotypes expanded beyond 0.001.

This clonotype was detected many times. Its antigen is not identified. The source material, RNA transcripts, was used to amplify TCR beta CDR3 regions. TCR CDR3 underwent first-round RT-PCR with the HTBI primer set. TCRdb re-called the multiplex PCR reads with MiXCR, one entry per CDR3 protein. The sample lists around 450,000 distinct CDR3 sequences, more than 15% occurring once. The study defined stable Graves' hyperthyroidism as no ophthalmopathy progression within 18 months. With 3 bases removed from V and 5 bases from J, the gap between germline ends came to 16 bases. This CDR3 is built from 15 residues.

The source is a woman younger than 30 with Graves' hyperthyroidism. What was sequenced was blood. V is TRBV12-3 or TRBV12-4 and J is TRBJ2-5; D could derive from TRBD1 or TRBD2 (5 bases each). CDR3 in amino acids: CASSLAGTVRETQYF. The CDR3, as DNA: TGTGCCAGCAGTTTGGCCGGGACGGTGCGTGAGACCCAGTACTTC.